This is a list of T cell receptor beta chains from one sample in a study of cytotoxic CD8 clonotypes in ibrutinib-treated CLL. The repertoire was sequenced with immunoSEQ multiplex PCR; TCRdb's copy has only in-frame clones and lacks some. The top ten clones hold 6.7% of a sample with a few hundred thousand clones, roughly 80% of them seen once. The starting material was PBMCs, obtained before ibrutinib treatment. Receptors were obtained from a human donor with chronic lymphocytic leukemia. Each CDR3 is given with its conserved first and last residue. A D gene is named only where the DNA matches it firmly. Clone size, where shown, is once, few, many, or a class for clones that have expanded.

clone_size j_call d_call v_call cdr3_nt cdr3_aa
NA TRBJ2-7 NA TRBV7-3 TGTGCCAGCAGCTTAATGATAGGGGACGAGCAGTACTTC CASSLMIGDEQYF
NA TRBJ2-3 NA TRBV7-9 TGTGCCAGCAGCTTAGCGGGAGTCGTAGATACGCAGTATTTT CASSLAGVVDTQYF
NA TRBJ2-5 TRBD1 TRBV29-1 TGCAGCGTTGAAAATACAGGGGGCGGGAAGACCCAGTACTTC CSVENTGGGKTQYF
once TRBJ2-7 NA TRBV7-8 TGTGCCAGCAGCGCCTCACAGGGCTCCTACGAGCAGTACTTC CASSASQGSYEQYF
few TRBJ2-7 NA TRBV9 TGTGCCAGCAGCGTAGCGGGAGCGGAATACGAGCAGTACTTC CASSVAGAEYEQYF
NA TRBJ1-2 TRBD1 TRBV30 TGTGCCTGGAGTGCCCCAACAGGGGTGGCTGGCTACACCTTC CAWSAPTGVAGYTF
NA TRBJ2-3 NA TRBV30 TGTGCCTGGAGTGCCCCGGTAGATACGCAGTATTTT CAWSAPVDTQYF
NA TRBJ2-1 NA TRBV4-2 TGTGCCAGCAGCCATCCGACGAACTCCTACAATGAGCAGTTCTTC CASSHPTNSYNEQFF
NA TRBJ2-7 NA TRBV27 TGTGCCAGCAGTTTAACACTAGCCGGGTACGAGCAGTACTTC CASSLTLAGYEQYF
NA TRBJ2-2 NA TRBV7-9 TGTGCCAGCAGCTTAGTACGTGCCACCGGGGAGCTGTTTTTT CASSLVRATGELFF
NA TRBJ2-1 TRBD1 TRBV7-9 TGTGCCAGCAGCTTAGGACAGGGTTACACCAATGAGCAGTTCTTC CASSLGQGYTNEQFF
NA TRBJ2-7 TRBD1 TRBV10-3 TGTGCCATCAGTGAGTTAAGGACAGGAACCTACGAGCAGTACTTC CAISELRTGTYEQYF
NA TRBJ2-2 TRBD1 TRBV29-1 TGCAGCGTTGATAGGACAGGATTAGCCGGGGAGCTGTTTTTT CSVDRTGLAGELFF
NA TRBJ1-2 NA TRBV28 TGTGCCAGCAGTGGGGGGGGAAATGGCTACACCTTC CASSGGGNGYTF
NA TRBJ1-1 NA TRBV29-1 TGCAGCGTTGTTCCAGGACAGTGGATGAACACTGAAGCTTTCTTT CSVVPGQWMNTEAFF
NA TRBJ2-4 NA TRBV7-9 TGTGCCAGCAGCTCGCGGACAGAACTAGCCAAAAACATTCAGTACTTC CASSSRTELAKNIQYF
NA TRBJ1-2 NA TRBV7-8 TGTGCCAGCAGCTTAGCGCAGGGTCAGGATGGCTACACCTTC CASSLAQGQDGYTF
NA TRBJ1-1 NA TRBV9 TGTGCCAGCAGCGTCGGGGCTGCTGAAGCTTTCTTT CASSVGAAEAFF
NA TRBJ2-7 NA TRBV5-1 TGCGCCAGCAGCTTGGACAGGTATTCCTACGAGCAGTACTTC CASSLDRYSYEQYF
once TRBJ2-3 TRBD2 TRBV27 TGTGCCAGCAGAAGACTAGCGGGAGGGACAGATACGCAGTATTTT CASRRLAGGTDTQYF
NA TRBJ2-1 TRBD2 TRBV9 TGTGCCACCGGGACTAGCGGTAAAAGCTCCTACAATGAGCAGTTCTTC CATGTSGKSSYNEQFF
NA TRBJ1-3 NA TRBV9 TGTGCCAGCAGCGTAGGTACAGGGCATGATGGAAACACCATATATTTT CASSVGTGHDGNTIYF
NA TRBJ2-7 NA TRBV5-1 TGCGCCACCGGCGAACGAAGCGGAGGCGAGCAGTACTTC CATGERSGGEQYF
NA TRBJ2-1 TRBD2 TRBV19 TGTGCCAGTACCGACCCGGGACTAGCGGGAGTTGTCGGTGTGGGTGAGCAGTTCTTC CASTDPGLAGVVGVGEQFF
NA TRBJ1-1 NA TRBV7-9 TGTGCCAGCAGCTTGGTCGAGAACACTGAAGCTTTCTTT CASSLVENTEAFF
NA TRBJ2-7 NA TRBV4-1 TGCGCCAGCAGCCAAAGGGACGGATCCTACGAGCAGTACTTC CASSQRDGSYEQYF
NA TRBJ1-1 NA TRBV5-4 TGTGCCAGCAGCTTGGACCGGAACACTGAAGCTTTCTTT CASSLDRNTEAFF
few TRBJ1-5 NA TRBV7-9 TGTGCCAGCAGTAGGGGAGGTCAGCCCCAGCATTTT CASSRGGQPQHF
NA TRBJ2-2 TRBD1 TRBV5-6 TGTGCCAGCAGATCGACAGGGGCCAACACCGGGGAGCTGTTTTTT CASRSTGANTGELFF
NA TRBJ2-7 NA TRBV5-1 TGCGCCAGCAGCTTCTACGGGACCAACGAGCAGTACTTC CASSFYGTNEQYF
NA TRBJ2-6 NA TRBV7-6 TGTGCCAGCAGTCCACAGGGCTACTCTGGGGCCAACGTCCTGACTTTC CASSPQGYSGANVLTF
NA TRBJ2-7 TRBD2 TRBV7-2 TGTGCCAGCAGCTTTTCCGGGAGGAGTTTGTACGAGCAGTACTTC CASSFSGRSLYEQYF
NA TRBJ1-5 TRBD1 TRBV29-1 TGCAGCGAACCGGGACAGGGGGCGTATCAGCCCCAGCATTTT CSEPGQGAYQPQHF